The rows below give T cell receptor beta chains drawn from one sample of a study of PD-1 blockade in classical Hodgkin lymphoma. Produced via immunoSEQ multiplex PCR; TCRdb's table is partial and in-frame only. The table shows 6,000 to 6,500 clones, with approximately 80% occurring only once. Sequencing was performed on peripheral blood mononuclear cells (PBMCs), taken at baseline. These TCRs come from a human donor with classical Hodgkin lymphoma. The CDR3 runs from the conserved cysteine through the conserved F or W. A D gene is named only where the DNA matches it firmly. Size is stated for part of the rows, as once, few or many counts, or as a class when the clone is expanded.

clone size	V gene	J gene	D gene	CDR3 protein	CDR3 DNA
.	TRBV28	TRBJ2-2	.	CASMVGGANTGELFF	TGTGCCAGCATGGTGGGGGGCGCAAACACCGGGGAGCTGTTTTTT
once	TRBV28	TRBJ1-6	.	CASSPVQGTGSYNSPLHF	TGTGCCAGCAGTCCAGTCCAGGGGACGGGCTCCTATAATTCACCCCTCCACTTT
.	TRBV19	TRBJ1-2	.	CASSRGAFYGYTF	TGTGCCAGTAGTCGGGGAGCCTTCTATGGCTACACCTTC
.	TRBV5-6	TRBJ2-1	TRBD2	CASRSGLAGGPGNEQFF	TGTGCCAGCAGATCGGGACTAGCGGGAGGGCCGGGCAATGAGCAGTTCTTC
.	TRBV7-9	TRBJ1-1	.	CALGKDTEAFF	TGTGCCTTAGGGAAGGACACTGAAGCTTTCTTT
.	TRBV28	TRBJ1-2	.	CASTVGGDYGYTF	TGTGCCAGCACCGTTGGCGGAGACTATGGCTACACCTTC
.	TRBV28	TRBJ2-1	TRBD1	CASSRRDRAGNEQFF	TGTGCCAGCAGTCGCCGGGACAGGGCAGGGAATGAGCAGTTCTTC
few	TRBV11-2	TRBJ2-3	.	CASSLMKGTDTQYF	TGTGCCAGCAGCTTAATGAAGGGCACAGATACGCAGTATTTT
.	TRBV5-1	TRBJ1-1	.	CASSPGTRAEAFF	TGCGCCAGCAGCCCAGGGACTCGGGCTGAAGCTTTCTTT
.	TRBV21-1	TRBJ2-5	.	CASSNEGTQYF	TGTGCCAGCAGCAACGAGGGGACCCAGTACTTC
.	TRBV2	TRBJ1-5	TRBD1	CASSADRDQPQHF	TGTGCCAGCAGCGCGGACAGGGACCAGCCCCAGCATTTT
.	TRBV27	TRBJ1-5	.	CASSLSGRLQPQHF	TGTGCCAGCAGTTTATCGGGGCGGTTGCAGCCCCAGCATTTT
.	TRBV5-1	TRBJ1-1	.	CASSHGTVERGTEAFF	TGCGCCAGCAGCCATGGGACCGTCGAGAGGGGCACTGAAGCTTTCTTT
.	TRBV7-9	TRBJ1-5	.	CASSFGRDQPQHF	TGTGCCAGCAGCTTTGGGAGAGATCAGCCCCAGCATTTT
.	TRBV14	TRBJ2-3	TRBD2	CASSLTLAAFTDTQYF	TGTGCCAGCAGCCTCACCCTAGCGGCTTTCACAGATACGCAGTATTTT
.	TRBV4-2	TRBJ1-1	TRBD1	CASSLDRGTEAFF	TGTGCCAGCAGCTTGGACAGGGGAACTGAAGCTTTCTTT
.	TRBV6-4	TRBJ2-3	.	CASSESPASTDTQYF	TGTGCCAGCAGTGAGTCCCCGGCTAGCACAGATACGCAGTATTTT
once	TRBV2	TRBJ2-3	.	CASSEWGPSTDTQYF	TGTGCCAGCAGTGAATGGGGCCCTAGCACAGATACGCAGTATTTT
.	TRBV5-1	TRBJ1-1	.	CASADPGGYEAFF	TGCGCCAGCGCCGATCCGGGAGGGTATGAAGCTTTCTTT
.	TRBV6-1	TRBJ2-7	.	CASTLGGVLYEQYF	TGTGCCAGCACCCTAGGAGGAGTACTGTACGAGCAGTACTTC
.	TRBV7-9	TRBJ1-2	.	CASSSILGTLYGYTF	TGTGCCAGCAGCTCTATCCTCGGTACCCTCTATGGCTACACCTTC
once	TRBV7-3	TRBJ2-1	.	CASSLEGSYNEQFF	TGTGCCAGCAGCTTAGAAGGTTCCTACAATGAGCAGTTCTTC
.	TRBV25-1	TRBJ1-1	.	CASRGGTEAFF	TGTGCCAGCAGAGGGGGTACTGAAGCTTTCTTT
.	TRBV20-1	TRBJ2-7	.	CSAPGSHEQYF	TGCAGTGCGCCCGGGTCTCACGAGCAGTACTTC
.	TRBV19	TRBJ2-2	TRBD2	CASHLAGGPRTGELFF	TGTGCCAGCCATCTAGCGGGAGGGCCGCGGACCGGGGAGCTGTTTTTT
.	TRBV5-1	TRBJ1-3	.	CASSLQGSSGNTIYF	TGCGCCAGCAGCTTGCAGGGGAGCTCTGGAAACACCATATATTTT
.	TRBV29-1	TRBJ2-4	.	CSVSSSGTNIQYF	.
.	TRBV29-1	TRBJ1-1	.	CSVEDQEMMNTEAFF	TGCAGCGTTGAAGATCAGGAGATGATGAACACTGAAGCTTTCTTT
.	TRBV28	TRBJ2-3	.	CASVTAGDTQYF	TGTGCCAGTGTTACTGCGGGGGATACGCAGTATTTT
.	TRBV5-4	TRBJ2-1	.	CASSLVTGTNEQFF	TGTGCCAGCAGCTTGGTAACGGGTACCAATGAGCAGTTCTTC
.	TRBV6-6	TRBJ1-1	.	CASSYSPGMGTEAFF	TGTGCCAGCAGTTATAGTCCGGGTATGGGTACTGAAGCTTTCTTT
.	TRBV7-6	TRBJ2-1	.	CASSLSGGSYNEQFF	TGTGCCAGCAGCTTGTCCGGCGGGTCGTACAATGAGCAGTTCTTC
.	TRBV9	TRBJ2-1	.	CASSVEGYNEQFF	TGTGCCAGCAGCGTAGAAGGATACAATGAGCAGTTCTTC
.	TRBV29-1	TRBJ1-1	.	CSVEHRGMTEAFF	TGCAGCGTTGAACACCGGGGTATGACTGAAGCTTTCTTT
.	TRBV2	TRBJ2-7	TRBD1	CASSVDRGVHEQYF	TGTGCCAGCAGTGTTGACAGGGGAGTACACGAGCAGTACTTC
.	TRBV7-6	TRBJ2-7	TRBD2	CASSLAGGSVEQYF	TGTGCCAGCAGCTTAGCTGGCGGGAGCGTCGAGCAGTACTTC
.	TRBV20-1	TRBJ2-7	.	CSVQAHYEQYF	TGCAGTGTCCAGGCCCACTACGAGCAGTACTTC
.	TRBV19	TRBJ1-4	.	CASSISPRPEKLFF	TGTGCCAGTAGTATCTCCCCCCGGCCTGAAAAACTGTTTTTT
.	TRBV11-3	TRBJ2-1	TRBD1	CASSLGQGDAEQFF	TGTGCCAGCAGCTTAGGGCAGGGGGATGCTGAGCAGTTCTTC
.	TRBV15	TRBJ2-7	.	CATTPSGDPYEQYF	TGTGCCACCACGCCCTCAGGGGATCCCTACGAGCAGTACTTC
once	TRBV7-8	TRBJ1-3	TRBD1	CASSLEGTGAGNTIYF	TGTGCCAGCAGCTTAGAGGGGACAGGGGCTGGAAACACCATATATTTT
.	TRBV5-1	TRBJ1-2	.	CASSPREGTGYTF	TGCGCCAGCAGCCCCCGTGAGGGGACTGGCTACACCTTC
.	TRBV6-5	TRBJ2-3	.	CASRPGPTTDTQYF	TGTGCCAGCAGGCCGGGACCAACAACAGATACGCAGTATTTT
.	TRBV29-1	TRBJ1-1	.	CSVAPTRVAFF	TGCAGCGTTGCACCCACGAGAGTAGCTTTCTTT
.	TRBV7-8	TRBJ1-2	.	CASSVDNYGYTF	TGTGCCAGCAGCGTAGATAACTATGGCTACACCTTC
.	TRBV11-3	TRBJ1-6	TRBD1	CASRLGTVDGSYNSPLHF	TGTGCCAGCAGGCTCGGGACAGTCGACGGGTCCTATAATTCACCCCTCCACTTT
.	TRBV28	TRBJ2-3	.	CASSLQDRTDTQYF	TGTGCCAGCAGTTTACAGGACAGAACGGATACGCAGTATTTT
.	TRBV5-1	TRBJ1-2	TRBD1	CASSSGQLDYGYTF	TGCGCCAGCAGCTCGGGACAGCTTGACTATGGCTACACCTTC
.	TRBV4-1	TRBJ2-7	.	CASSQDLFGFGGSYEQYF	TGCGCCAGCAGCCAAGATCTGTTCGGATTCGGGGGTTCCTACGAGCAGTACTTC
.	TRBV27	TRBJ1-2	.	CASSLSPQGYGYTF	TGTGCCAGCAGTTTATCACCCCAGGGGTATGGCTACACCTTC
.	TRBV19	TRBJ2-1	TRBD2	CASSMDSLAGIDEQFF	TGTGCCAGTAGTATGGACAGCCTAGCGGGGATCGATGAGCAGTTCTTC
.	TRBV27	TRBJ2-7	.	CALKDLYEQYF	TGTGCCCTGAAAGACCTTTACGAGCAGTACTTC
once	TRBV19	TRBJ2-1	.	CASSRTVDNEQFF	TGTGCCAGTAGTAGGACAGTTGACAATGAGCAGTTCTTC
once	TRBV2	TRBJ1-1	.	CASSEETDLFF	TGTGCCAGCAGTGAAGAGACCGACCTCTTCTTT
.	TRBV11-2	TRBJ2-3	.	CASSLWSYTDTQYF	TGTGCCAGCAGCTTATGGTCCTACACAGATACGCAGTATTTT